These 25 T cell receptor beta chains came from one sample sequenced in a study of blood T cell repertoires in COVID-19. The method was immunoSEQ multiplex PCR; TCRdb's version includes in-frame clones alone and lacks a portion of them. The sample has under 85,000 clones, approximately 83% seen once; the top ten hold 2.5% to 3%. The sequenced material came from peripheral blood. The receptors were gathered from a man older than 75 with acute or convalescent COVID-19.

The V call is TRBV7-9, the J call TRBJ1-2, with 9 positions matching TRBD1. V lost 6 bases and J lost 6; bases outside the gene matches: 14. Per germline, CDR1 SEHNR and CDR2 FQNEAQ (reference sequence). This CDR3 is built from 16 residues. The CDR3 region is CASSSPKGQGFDGYTF. The DNA for the CDR3 is TGTGCCAGCAGTTCTCCAAAGGGACAGGGTTTCGATGGCTACACCTTC.

The chain employs TRBV4-2 and TRBJ2-3, with 10 positions matching TRBD2. V shed 4 bases and J 3 bases; nucleotides not matched to a gene: 4. The CDR3 runs to 15 residues. Germline-derived CDR1 and CDR2 are LGHNA and YNFKEQ. The CDR3 sequence is CASSLTSGQTDTQYF. The CDR3 DNA reads TGTGCCAGCAGCCTGACTAGCGGGCAAACAGATACGCAGTATTTT.

The genes are TRBV6-2 or TRBV6-3 and TRBJ1-5; D may be TRBD1 (6 bases). Germline V CDR1 and CDR2: MNHEY, SVGEGT. There are 14 residues in the CDR3. V lost 6 bases, J lost 3 bases, and 12 bases lay in between. Here the CDR3 reads CASSRNRDNQPQHF. Here the CDR3 DNA reads TGTGCCAGCAGCCGAAACAGGGACAATCAGCCCCAGCATTTT.

This chain uses TRBV10-2 with TRBJ1-3; a weak D match, TRBD1 (5 bases). V lost 9 bases and J lost 1, with 13 bases in between. The germline gives CDR1 WSHSY, CDR2 SAAADI. The CDR3 runs to 14 residues. As DNA, the CDR3 is TGCGCCAGTCACTCGACAGCGTCTGGAAACACCATATATTTT. It encodes CASHSTASGNTIYF.

The chain uses TRBV5-4 and TRBJ2-1; 9 nucleotides agree with TRBD2. The CDR3 sequence is 16 residues long. J gave up 2 bases and V 4 bases, and 7 bases lay outside the gene matches. CDR1 and CDR2 (germline): SGHNT, YYREEE (reference sequence). CDR3 sequence: CASSAGGGRAYNEQFF. In DNA, the CDR3 is TGTGCCAGCAGCGCGGGGGGGGGCAGGGCCTACAATGAGCAGTTCTTC.

This chain joins TRBV6-2 or TRBV6-3 and TRBJ2-1; D uncertain. This CDR3 has 15 amino acids. Germline-derived CDR1 and CDR2 are MNHEY and SVGEGT. Deletions cut 0 bases from V and 3 bases from J, with 9 bases between. The CDR3 nucleotides are TGTGCCAGCAGTTACTCACCCCGCAGCTACAATGAGCAGTTCTTC. Encoded protein: CASSYSPRSYNEQFF.

This clone has just a few counts. The chain uses TRBV20-1 and TRBJ1-1; possibly TRBD1 for D (5 bases). Germline V gene data show CDR1 as DFQATT and CDR2 as SNEGSKA (reference sequence). Deletions cut 3 bases from V and 7 bases from J, with 12 bases between. CDR3 length: 12 amino acids. The CDR3 sequence is CSASEGDYEAFF. The CDR3 DNA reads TGCAGTGCTAGTGAAGGGGATTATGAAGCTTTCTTT.

The J gene is TRBJ2-3, the V gene TRBV24-1, with 9 bases fitting TRBD1. The CDR3 runs to 15 residues. Germline V gene sequence: CDR1 KGHDR, CDR2 SFDVKD. V dropped 2 bases and J dropped 8; count of bases not matched to a gene: 7. DNA for the CDR3: TGTGCCACCAGTGATTCCTCCCCGACAGGGGGTACGCAGTATTTT. It encodes CATSDSSPTGGTQYF.

This chain links TRBV3-1 (or the pseudogene TRBV3-2) with TRBJ1-6, with 9 bases matching TRBD1. Unmatched junction bases numbered 10, after V lost 5 bases and J lost 14 bases. This CDR3 has 14 residues. Germline V gene sequence: CDR1 LGHDT, CDR2 YNNKEL (reference sequence). The CDR3 coding sequence is TGTGCCAGCAGCAACCGGGACAGGGAGGGGGCCCTCCACTTT. Protein product: CASSNRDREGALHF.

This clone showed up just once. The chain recombines TRBV24-1 with TRBJ2-1; 8 positions match TRBD1. Germline V gene lookup returns CDR1 KGHDR and CDR2 SFDVKD. V dropped 7 bases and J dropped 16; count of bases not matched to a gene: 14. The CDR3 covers 13 residues. CDR3 nucleotides: TGTGCCACCAGCGAAGACTACAGGGGGAGTCTCTTCTTC. Its translation: CATSEDYRGSLFF.

V gene TRBV2 combines with J gene TRBJ2-7; tentative D call: TRBD1 (6 bases). The CDR3 is 12 amino acids. V shed 6 bases and J shed 6 bases, with 12 bases lying between them. Per germline, CDR1 SNHLY and CDR2 FYNNEI. The CDR3 loop reads CASSRDNAEQYF. CDR3 bases: TGTGCCAGCAGCCGGGACAACGCCGAGCAGTACTTC.

The chain uses TRBV5-1 and TRBJ2-3, with D tentatively TRBD2 (5 bases). The germline gives CDR1 SGHRS, CDR2 YFSETQ. V was pared by 1 base and J by 2 bases, with 17 bases between. The length of the CDR3 is 17 residues. The CDR3 reads CASSLLGSGGPTDTQYF. CDR3 bases: TGCGCCAGCAGCTTGCTTGGGAGCGGAGGCCCCACAGATACGCAGTATTTT.

This chain uses TRBV6-1 with TRBJ2-7; 16 nucleotides line up with TRBD2. V was pared by 4 bases and J by 6 bases, with 6 bases of the junction left unmatched. This CDR3 region has 16 residues. Germline CDR1 reads MNHNS; CDR2 reads SASEGT. CDR3 nucleotide sequence: TGTGCCAGCAGTGCGGGACTAGCGGGAGGGCGCCGCGAGCAGTACTTC. Its protein is CASSAGLAGGRREQYF.

V and J are TRBV2 and TRBJ2-7, with D perhaps TRBD2 (5 bases). The CDR3 sequence is 10 residues long. Germline assignment: CDR1 SNHLY and CDR2 FYNNEI. V was clipped by 7 bases and J by 7 bases, with 8 bases between them. The CDR3 loop reads CASNGGEQYF. CDR3 sequence (DNA): TGTGCCAGCAATGGAGGAGAGCAGTACTTC.

The chain's CDR3 is CASSAAGTNYGYTF. The DNA for the CDR3 is TGCGCCAGCAGTGCTGCGGGGACTAACTATGGCTACACCTTC. The gene calls are TRBV10-1 and TRBJ1-2; D not certain. Deletions cut 4 bases from V and 0 bases from J, with 9 bases between. This CDR3 spans 14 amino acids. The germline gives CDR1 WNHNN, CDR2 SYGVQD (reference sequence).

The chain uses TRBV4-2 and TRBJ1-2, with 9 bases that match TRBD1. The germline gives CDR1 LGHNA, CDR2 YNFKEQ. J gave up 7 bases and V 5 bases, and 8 bases lay outside the gene matches. The CDR3 runs 14 residues. Here the CDR3 reads CASSSSDRGFGYTF. The DNA of the CDR3 is TGTGCCAGCAGCTCATCCGACAGGGGGTTTGGCTACACCTTC.

The chain has TRBV3-1 (or the pseudogene TRBV3-2) and TRBJ1-1; no clear D. The V end lost 3 bases, the J end lost 11 bases, and 16 bases lay between the germline ends. Looked up from germline, CDR1 is LGHDT and CDR2 is YNNKEL (reference sequence). This CDR3 has 13 amino acids. The CDR3 sequence is CASSQDLAIPAFF. The CDR3 coding sequence is TGTGCCAGCAGCCAGGATCTAGCAATCCCGGCTTTCTTT.

Here the CDR3 DNA reads TGTGCCAGCAGCATATCGACAGGGGCCGCCGGGGAGCTGTTTTTT. Translating it yields CASSISTGAAGELFF. The V call is TRBV9, the J call TRBJ2-2, with 8 bases lining up with TRBD1. Germline loops: CDR1 SGDLS, CDR2 YYNGEE. There are 15 residues in the CDR3. The V gene end was trimmed by 4 bases and the J gene end by 6 bases; junction bases not matched to a gene: 8.

About this clone: A junction end diverges from the germline sequence, so it may reflect a read error. The V call is TRBV29-1, the J call TRBJ2-1; TRBD2 matches at 10 bases. Germline V gene sequence: CDR1 SQVTM, CDR2 ANQGSEA. The CDR3 runs to 15 residues. CDR3 region: CSAENGLAAYNEQFF. Here the CDR3 DNA reads TGCAGCGCTGAAAATGGACTAGCGGCCTACAATGAGCAGTTCTTC.

This chain connects TRBV5-4 to TRBJ2-3; D possibly corresponds to TRBD2 (6 bases). This CDR3 is built from 16 residues. CDR1 and CDR2 (germline): SGHNT, YYREEE (reference sequence). Trimming removed 4 bases from V and 1 base from J, with 16 bases in between. CDR3 amino acids: CASSPRLEIRTDTQYF. The DNA of the CDR3 is TGTGCCAGCAGCCCTCGACTAGAGATCCGCACAGATACGCAGTATTTT.

The chain couples TRBV29-1 to TRBJ1-1, with 7 bases fitting TRBD1. The germline gives CDR1 SQVTM, CDR2 ANQGSEA. The CDR3 consists of 11 residues. The ends lost 6 bases at V and 7 bases at J; junction bases unmatched: 5. The DNA for the CDR3 is TGCAGCGTGTCCGGGACAGTTGAAGCTTTCTTT. Amino acid sequence: CSVSGTVEAFF. Combining the CDR3 with reference TRBV29-1 and TRBJ1-1 gives the whole variable domain SAVISQKPSRDICQRGTSLTIQCQVDSQVTMMFWYRQQPGQSLTLIATANQGSEATYESGFVIDKFPISRPNLTFSTLTVSNMSPEDSSIYLCSVSGTVEAFFGQGTRLTVV.

The chain is built from TRBV7-2 and TRBJ1-5; TRBD1 might be the D (5 bases). Per germline, CDR1 SGHTA and CDR2 FQGNSA. Trimming shortened V by 4 bases and J by 3 bases, and 10 bases separated the two germline ends. This CDR3 is 14 amino acids long. The CDR3: CASSSRQINQPQHF. The CDR3 DNA follows: TGTGCCAGCAGCTCAAGACAGATCAATCAGCCCCAGCATTTT.

Here the CDR3 DNA reads TGTGCCAGCAGTCCACTAGCGGGAAGCGGCAATGAGCAGTTCTTC. It is translated as CASSPLAGSGNEQFF. This rearrangement joins TRBV7-8 to TRBJ2-1, with 10 bases lining up with TRBD2. The V gene's germline CDR1 is SGHVS and CDR2 FQNEAQ. This CDR3 contains 15 residues. V lost 6 bases, J lost 6 bases, and 8 bases stayed unmatched.

The chain recombines TRBV6-2 or TRBV6-3 with TRBJ2-3, with D hard to call. Trimming took off 0 bases at V and 0 bases at J, with 7 bases between the two ends. The CDR3 covers 15 residues. Germline V lookup: CDR1 MNHEY, CDR2 SVGEGT. The CDR3 nucleotides read TGTGCCAGCAGTTACTCGCTCACTAGCACAGATACGCAGTATTTT. Amino acids: CASSYSLTSTDTQYF.

The V and J genes are TRBV11-3 and TRBJ1-1; unclear D gene. V shed 5 bases and J shed 1 base, with 14 bases lying between them. CDR1 and CDR2 from the germline V gene are SGHNT and YENEEA. The CDR3 spans 15 residues. CDR3 region: CASSPIPGSNTEAFF. CDR3 in DNA: TGTGCCAGCAGCCCGATCCCAGGCTCGAACACTGAAGCTTTCTTT.